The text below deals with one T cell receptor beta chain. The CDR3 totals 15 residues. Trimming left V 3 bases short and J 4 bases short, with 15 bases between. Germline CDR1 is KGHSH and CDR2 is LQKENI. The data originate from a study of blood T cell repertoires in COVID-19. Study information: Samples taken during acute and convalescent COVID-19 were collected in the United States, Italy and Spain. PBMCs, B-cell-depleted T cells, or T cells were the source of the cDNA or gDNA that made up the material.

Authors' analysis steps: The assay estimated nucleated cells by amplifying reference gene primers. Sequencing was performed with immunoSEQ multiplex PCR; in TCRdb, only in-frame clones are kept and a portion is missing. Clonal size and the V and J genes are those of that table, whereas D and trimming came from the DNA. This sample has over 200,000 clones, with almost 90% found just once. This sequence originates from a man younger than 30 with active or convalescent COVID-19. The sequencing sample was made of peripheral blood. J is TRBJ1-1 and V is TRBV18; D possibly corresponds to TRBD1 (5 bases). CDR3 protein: CASSPGASGGTEAFF. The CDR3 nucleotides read TGTGCCAGCTCACCGGGAGCCAGCGGGGGCACTGAAGCTTTCTTT.